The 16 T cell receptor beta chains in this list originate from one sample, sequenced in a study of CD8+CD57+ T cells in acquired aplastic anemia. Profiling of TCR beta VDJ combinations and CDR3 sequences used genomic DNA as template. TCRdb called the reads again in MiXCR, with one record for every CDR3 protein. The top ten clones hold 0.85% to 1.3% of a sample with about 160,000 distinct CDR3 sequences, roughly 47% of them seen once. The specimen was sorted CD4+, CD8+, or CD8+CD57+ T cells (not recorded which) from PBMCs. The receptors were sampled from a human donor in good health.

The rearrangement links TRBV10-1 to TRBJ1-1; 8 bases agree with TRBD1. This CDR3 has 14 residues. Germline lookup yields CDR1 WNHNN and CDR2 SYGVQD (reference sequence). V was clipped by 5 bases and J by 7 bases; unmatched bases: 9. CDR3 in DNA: TGCGCCAGCAGTCCTTCAGACAGGGGTAATGAAGCTTTCTTT. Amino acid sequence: CASSPSDRGNEAFF.

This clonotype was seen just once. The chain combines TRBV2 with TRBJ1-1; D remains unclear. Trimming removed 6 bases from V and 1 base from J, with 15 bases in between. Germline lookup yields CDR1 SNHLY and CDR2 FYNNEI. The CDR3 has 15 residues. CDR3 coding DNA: TGTGCCAGCAGAGGATTGGCAGCAACGAACACTGAAGCTTTCTTT. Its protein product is CASRGLAATNTEAFF.

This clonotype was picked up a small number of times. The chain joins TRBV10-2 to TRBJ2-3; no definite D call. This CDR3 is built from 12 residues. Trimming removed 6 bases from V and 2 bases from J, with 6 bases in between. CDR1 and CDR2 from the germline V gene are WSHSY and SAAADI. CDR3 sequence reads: CASRTTTDTQYF. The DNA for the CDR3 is TGCGCCAGCAGAACTACCACAGATACGCAGTATTTT.

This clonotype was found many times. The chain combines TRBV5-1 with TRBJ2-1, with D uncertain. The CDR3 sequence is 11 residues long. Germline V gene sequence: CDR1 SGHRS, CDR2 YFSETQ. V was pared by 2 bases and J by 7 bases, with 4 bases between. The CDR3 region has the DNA TGCGCCAGCAGCTTAATTAATGAGCAGTTCTTC. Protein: CASSLINEQFF.

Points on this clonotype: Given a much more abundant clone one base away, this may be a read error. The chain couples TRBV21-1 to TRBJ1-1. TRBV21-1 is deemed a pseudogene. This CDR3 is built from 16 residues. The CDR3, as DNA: TGTGCCAGCAGGAAGGCGGACATGGCGGTGAACACTGAAGCTTTCTTT. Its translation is CASRKADMAVNTEAFF.

The CDR3 loop is CASSLASGNWQPQHF. The CDR3 DNA sequence: TGTGCCAGCAGTTTAGCCTCTGGGAACTGGCAGCCCCAGCATTTT. The chain recombines TRBV12-3 or TRBV12-4 with TRBJ1-5; no definite D call. The length of the CDR3 is 15 residues. The V end was cut by 0 bases, the J end by 7 bases, with 13 bases between.

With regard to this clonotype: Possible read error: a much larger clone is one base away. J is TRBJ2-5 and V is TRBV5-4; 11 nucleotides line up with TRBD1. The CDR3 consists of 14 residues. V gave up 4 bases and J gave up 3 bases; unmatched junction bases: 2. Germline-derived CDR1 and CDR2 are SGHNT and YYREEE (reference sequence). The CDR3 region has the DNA TGTGCCAGCAGCCGGGACAGGGGGGAAGAGACCCAGTACTTC. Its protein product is CASSRDRGEETQYF.

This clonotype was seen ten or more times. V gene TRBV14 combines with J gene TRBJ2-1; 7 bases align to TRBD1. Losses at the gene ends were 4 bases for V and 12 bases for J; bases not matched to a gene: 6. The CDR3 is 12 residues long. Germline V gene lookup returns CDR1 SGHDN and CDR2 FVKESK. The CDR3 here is CASSLGQARQFF. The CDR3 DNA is TGTGCCAGCAGCCTTGGACAGGCCCGGCAGTTCTTC. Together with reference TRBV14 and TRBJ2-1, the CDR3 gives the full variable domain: EAGVTQFPSHSVIEKGQTVTLRCDPISGHDNLYWYRRVMGKEIKFLLHFVKESKQDESGMPNNRFLAERTGGTYSTLKVQPAELEDSGVYFCASSLGQARQFFGPGTRLTVL.

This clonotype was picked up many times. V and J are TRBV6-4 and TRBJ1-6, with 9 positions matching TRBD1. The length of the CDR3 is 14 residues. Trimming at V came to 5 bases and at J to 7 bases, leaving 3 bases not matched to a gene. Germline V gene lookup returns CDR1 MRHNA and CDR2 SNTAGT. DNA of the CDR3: TGTGCCAGCAGTACCGGGACAGGGAATTCACCCCTCCACTTT. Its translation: CASSTGTGNSPLHF.

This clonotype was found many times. The CDR3 DNA reads as TGCAGCGTTGCTGCAGGGACAACAACTAATGAAAAACTGTTTTTT. Its protein product is CSVAAGTTTNEKLFF. This rearrangement joins TRBV29-1 to TRBJ1-4, with D possibly matching TRBD1 (6 bases). Trimming took off 4 bases at V and 0 bases at J, with 12 bases between the two ends. The CDR3 length is 15 residues. Germline assignment: CDR1 SQVTM and CDR2 ANQGSEA.

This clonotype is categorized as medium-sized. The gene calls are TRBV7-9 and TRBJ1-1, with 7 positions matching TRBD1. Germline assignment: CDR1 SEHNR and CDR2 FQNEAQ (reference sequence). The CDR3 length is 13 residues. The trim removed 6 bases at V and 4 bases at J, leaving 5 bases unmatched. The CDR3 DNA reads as TGTGCCAGCAGGCGGTCAGGGGGCACTGAAGCTTTCTTT. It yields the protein CASRRSGGTEAFF.

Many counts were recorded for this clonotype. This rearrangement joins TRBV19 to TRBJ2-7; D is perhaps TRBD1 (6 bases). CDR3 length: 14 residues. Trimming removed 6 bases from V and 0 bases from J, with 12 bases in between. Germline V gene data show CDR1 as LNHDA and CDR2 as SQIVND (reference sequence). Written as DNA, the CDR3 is TGTGCCAGTAGACGGACAGTAAGCTCCTACGAGCAGTACTTC. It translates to CASRRTVSSYEQYF.

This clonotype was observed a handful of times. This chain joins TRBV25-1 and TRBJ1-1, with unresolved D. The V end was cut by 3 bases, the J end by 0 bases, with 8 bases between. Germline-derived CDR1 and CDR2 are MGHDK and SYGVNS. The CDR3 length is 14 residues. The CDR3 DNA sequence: TGTGCCAGCAGTGAGCACAGCATGAACACTGAAGCTTTCTTT. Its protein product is CASSEHSMNTEAFF.

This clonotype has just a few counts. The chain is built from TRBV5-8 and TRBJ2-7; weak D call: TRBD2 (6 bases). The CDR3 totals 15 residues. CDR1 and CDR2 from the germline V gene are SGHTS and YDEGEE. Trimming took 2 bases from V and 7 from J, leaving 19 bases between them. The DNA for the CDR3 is TGTGCCAGCAGCTTAATGGGAGGCGGGGCGGGTGAGCAGTACTTC. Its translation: CASSLMGGGAGEQYF.

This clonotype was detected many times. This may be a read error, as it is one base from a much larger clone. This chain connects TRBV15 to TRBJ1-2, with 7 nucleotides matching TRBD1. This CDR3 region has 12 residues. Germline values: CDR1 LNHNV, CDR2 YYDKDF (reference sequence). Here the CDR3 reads CAISRTGDGYTF. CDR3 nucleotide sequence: TGTGCCATCAGCAGGACAGGTGATGGCTACACCTTC.

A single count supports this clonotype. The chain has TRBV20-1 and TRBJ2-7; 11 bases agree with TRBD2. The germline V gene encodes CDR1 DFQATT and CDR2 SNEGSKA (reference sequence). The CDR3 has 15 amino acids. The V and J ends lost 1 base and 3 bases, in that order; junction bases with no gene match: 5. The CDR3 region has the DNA TGCAGTGCTAGAGTCCTAGCGGGAGGCCACTACGAGCAGTACTTC. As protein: CSARVLAGGHYEQYF.